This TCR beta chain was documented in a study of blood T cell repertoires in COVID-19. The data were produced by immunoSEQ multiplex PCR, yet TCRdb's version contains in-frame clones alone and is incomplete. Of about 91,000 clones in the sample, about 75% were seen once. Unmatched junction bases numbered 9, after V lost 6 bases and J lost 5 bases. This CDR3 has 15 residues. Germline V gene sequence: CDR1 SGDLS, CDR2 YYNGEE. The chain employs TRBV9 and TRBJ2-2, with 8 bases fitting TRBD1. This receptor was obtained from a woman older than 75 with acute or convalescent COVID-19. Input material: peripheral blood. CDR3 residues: CASNLRDRGTGELFF. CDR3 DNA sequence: TGTGCCAGCAACCTCCGAGACAGGGGAACCGGGGAGCTGTTTTTT.